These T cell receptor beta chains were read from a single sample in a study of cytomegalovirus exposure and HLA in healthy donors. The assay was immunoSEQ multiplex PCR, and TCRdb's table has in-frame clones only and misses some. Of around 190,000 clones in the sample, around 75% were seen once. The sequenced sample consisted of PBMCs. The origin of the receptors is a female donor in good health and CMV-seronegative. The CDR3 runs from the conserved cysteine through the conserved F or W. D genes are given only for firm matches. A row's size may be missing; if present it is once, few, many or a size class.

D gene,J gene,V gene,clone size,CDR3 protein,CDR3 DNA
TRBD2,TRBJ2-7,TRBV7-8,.,CASSLFVRGDEQYF,TGTGCCAGCAGCTTATTTGTACGGGGGGACGAGCAGTACTTC
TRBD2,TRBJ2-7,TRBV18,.,CASSPSGGAREQYF,TGTGCCAGCTCACCAAGCGGGGGGGCTCGGGAGCAGTACTTC
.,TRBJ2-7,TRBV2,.,CASSGPSYEQYF,TGTGCCAGCAGTGGGCCATCCTACGAGCAGTACTTC
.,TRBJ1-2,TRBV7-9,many,CASSYPRGAKDNYGYTF,TGTGCCAGCAGCTACCCGCGGGGGGCTAAGGATAACTATGGCTACACCTTC
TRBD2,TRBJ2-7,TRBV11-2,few,CASSLDPGGTSNEQYF,TGTGCCAGCAGCTTAGATCCGGGGGGAACTAGTAACGAGCAGTACTTC
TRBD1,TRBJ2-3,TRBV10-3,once,CAISATGGATDTQYF,TGTGCCATCAGTGCAACAGGGGGCGCCACAGATACGCAGTATTTT
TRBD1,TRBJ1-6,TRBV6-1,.,CASSGTYRGRLNSPLHF,TGTGCCAGCAGTGGGACGTACAGGGGGCGCCTTAATTCACCCCTCCACTTT
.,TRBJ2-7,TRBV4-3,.,CASSQDLAYEQYF,TGCGCCAGCAGCCAAGACTTAGCCTACGAGCAGTACTTC
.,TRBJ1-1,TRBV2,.,CASSGPDTEAFF,TGTGCCAGCAGTGGGCCAGACACTGAAGCTTTCTTT
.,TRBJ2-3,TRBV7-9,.,CSSSPGGGRVTDTQYF,TGTTCCAGCAGCCCGGGGGGCGGGCGGGTAACAGATACGCAGTATTTT
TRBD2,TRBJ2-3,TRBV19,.,CASNVRGGGTDTQYF,TGTGCCAGTAACGTTCGGGGGGGCGGGACAGATACGCAGTATTTT
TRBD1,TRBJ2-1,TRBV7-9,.,CASSLVGTGVNNEQFF,TGTGCCAGCAGCCTAGTCGGGACAGGGGTCAACAATGAGCAGTTCTTC
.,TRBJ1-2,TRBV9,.,CASSVRQNYGYTF,TGTGCCAGCAGCGTAAGACAGAACTATGGCTACACCTTC
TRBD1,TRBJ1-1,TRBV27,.,CASSRTSGTAYREAFF,TGTGCCAGCAGCCGGACCTCCGGGACAGCGTACAGGGAAGCTTTCTTT
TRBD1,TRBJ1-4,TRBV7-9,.,CASSYEDRAMGKLFF,TGTGCCAGCAGCTACGAGGACAGGGCGATGGGAAAACTGTTTTTT
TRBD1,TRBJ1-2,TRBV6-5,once,CASSLDSGQGGYGYTF,TGTGCCAGCAGTTTGGATTCTGGACAGGGCGGCTATGGCTACACCTTC
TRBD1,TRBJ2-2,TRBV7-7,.,CASSPRQGTNTGELFF,TGTGCCAGCAGCCCCCGACAGGGAACGAACACCGGGGAGCTGTTTTTT
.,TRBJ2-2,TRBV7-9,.,CSSSPRNGELFF,TGTTCCAGCAGCCCCCGTAATGGGGAGCTGTTTTTT
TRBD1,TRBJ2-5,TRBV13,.,CASSLEARGQETQYF,TGTGCCAGCAGCTTAGAGGCCAGGGGGCAAGAGACCCAGTACTTC
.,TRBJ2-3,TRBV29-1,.,CSFRQATDTQYF,TGCAGCTTCCGACAGGCGACAGATACGCAGTATTTT
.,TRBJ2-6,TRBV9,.,CASSVSQAGANVLTF,TGTGCCAGCAGCGTAAGTCAGGCTGGGGCCAACGTCCTGACTTTC
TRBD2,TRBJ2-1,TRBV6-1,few,CASSEDEGGPYNEQFF,TGTGCCAGCAGTGAAGATGAGGGAGGGCCGTATAATGAGCAGTTCTTC
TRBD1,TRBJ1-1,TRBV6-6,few,CASRDTGGSTEAFF,TGTGCCAGCAGGGACACAGGGGGGAGTACTGAAGCTTTCTTT
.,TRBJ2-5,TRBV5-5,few,CASSRETQYF,TGTGCCAGCAGCCGTGAGACCCAGTACTTC
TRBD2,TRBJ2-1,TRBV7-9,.,CASSLSLAGSYNEQFF,TGTGCCAGCAGCTTAAGTCTAGCGGGATCCTACAATGAGCAGTTCTTC
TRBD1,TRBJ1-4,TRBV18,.,CASSRGPQLEKLFF,TGTGCCAGCTCAAGGGGGCCCCAACTTGAAAAACTATTTTTT
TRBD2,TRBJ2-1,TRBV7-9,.,CASSLPLAGTVDEQFF,TGTGCCAGCAGCTTACCCCTAGCGGGAACGGTCGATGAGCAGTTCTTC
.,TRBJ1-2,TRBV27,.,CASSSLDMRYTF,TGTGCCAGCAGTTCTCTCGACATGAGATACACCTTC
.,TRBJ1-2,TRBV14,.,CASSQETPAWGVNYGYTF,TGTGCCAGCAGCCAAGAAACCCCCGCTTGGGGGGTTAACTATGGCTACACCTTC
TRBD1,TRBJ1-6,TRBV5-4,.,CASTLGDRGNSPLHF,TGTGCCAGCACTTTGGGAGACAGGGGTAATTCACCCCTCCACTTT
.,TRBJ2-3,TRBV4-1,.,CASSQSLSTDTQYF,TGCGCCAGCAGCCAAAGCCTAAGCACAGATACGCAGTATTTT
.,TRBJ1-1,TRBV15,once,CATSRDGEENTEAFF,TGTGCCACCAGCAGAGATGGGGAGGAAAACACTGAAGCTTTCTTT
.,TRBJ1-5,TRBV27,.,CASRSGVIDQPQHF,TGTGCCAGCCGGTCAGGGGTGATTGACCAGCCCCAGCATTTT
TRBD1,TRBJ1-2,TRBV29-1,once,CSVEWGQGVVGYTF,TGCAGCGTTGAATGGGGACAGGGCGTGGTTGGCTACACCTTC
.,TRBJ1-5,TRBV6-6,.,CASSSQELNQPQHF,TGTGCCAGCAGTTCACAGGAACTCAATCAGCCCCAGCATTTT
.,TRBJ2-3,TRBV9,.,CASSVNRATTDTQYF,TGTGCCAGCAGCGTAAACAGGGCGACCACAGATACGCAGTATTTT
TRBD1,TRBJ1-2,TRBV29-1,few,CSVGRGGTGTGYGYTF,TGCAGCGTTGGACGGGGAGGGACAGGCACAGGCTATGGCTACACCTTC
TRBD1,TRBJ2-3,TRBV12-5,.,CAGQEAPDTQYF,TGTGCTGGACAGGAGGCCCCAGATACGCAGTATTTT
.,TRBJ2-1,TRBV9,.,CASSVAPTVENEQFF,TGTGCCAGCAGCGTAGCTCCCACTGTTGAAAATGAGCAGTTCTTC
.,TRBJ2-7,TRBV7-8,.,CASSPIERKRIQYEQYF,TGTGCCAGCAGCCCAATCGAGCGGAAGAGGATACAATACGAGCAGTACTTC
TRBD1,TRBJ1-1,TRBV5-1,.,CASSTGQGNEAFF,TGCGCCAGCAGCACTGGACAGGGTAATGAAGCTTTCTTT
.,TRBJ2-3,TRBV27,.,CASSLTARVSDTQYF,TGTGCCAGCAGTTTGACAGCCCGGGTGTCAGATACGCAGTATTTT
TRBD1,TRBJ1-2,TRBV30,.,CAWSVHRGEGGYTF,TGTGCCTGGAGTGTACACAGGGGCGAGGGGGGCTACACCTTC
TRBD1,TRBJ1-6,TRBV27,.,CASSLTGQGRSPLHF,TGTGCCAGCAGTTTAACGGGACAGGGGCGTTCACCCCTCCACTTT
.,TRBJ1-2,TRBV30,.,CAWVGGLSNGYTF,TGTGCCTGGGTCGGAGGACTTAGCAATGGCTACACCTTC
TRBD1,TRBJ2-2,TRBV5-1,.,CASLTGTGAGELFF,TGCGCCAGTCTTACCGGGACAGGGGCCGGGGAGCTGTTTTTT
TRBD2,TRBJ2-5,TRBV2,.,CASSRLAGAETQYF,TGTGCCAGCAGCCGACTAGCGGGAGCGGAGACCCAGTACTTC
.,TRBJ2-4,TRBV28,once,CASSLGQLGAGSWNIQYF,TGTGCCAGCAGTTTAGGGCAATTGGGCGCGGGGAGTTGGAACATTCAGTACTTC
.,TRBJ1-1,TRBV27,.,CASSLPVGAFF,TGTGCCAGCAGTTTACCGGTCGGAGCTTTCTTT
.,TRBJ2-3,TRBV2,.,CASTVRGWTDTQYF,TGTGCCAGCACCGTCCGGGGATGGACAGATACGCAGTATTTT
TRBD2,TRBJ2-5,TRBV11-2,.,CASSKGTSGDQETQYF,TGTGCCAGCAGCAAAGGAACTAGCGGGGACCAAGAGACCCAGTACTTC
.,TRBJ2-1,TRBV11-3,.,CASSPLPQGYYNEQFF,TGTGCCAGCAGCCCCCTCCCCCAGGGATACTACAATGAGCAGTTCTTC
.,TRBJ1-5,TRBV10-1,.,CASSEWVGRARGQPQHF,TGCGCCAGCAGTGAGTGGGTTGGCAGGGCCAGAGGTCAGCCCCAGCATTTT
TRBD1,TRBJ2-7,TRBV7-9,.,CASSFITGQGPYEQYF,TGTGCCAGCAGTTTCATTACGGGACAGGGGCCCTACGAGCAGTACTTC
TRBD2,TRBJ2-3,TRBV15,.,CATSRAGGPGLAANTDTQYF,TGTGCCACCAGCAGAGCGGGGGGCCCGGGACTAGCGGCTAACACAGATACGCAGTATTTT